This T cell receptor (beta chain) came from a study of T cell responses to AZD1222 COVID-19 vaccine. The germline gives CDR1 SGHDT, CDR2 YYEEEE. V was pared by 7 bases and J by 0 bases, with 3 bases of the junction left unmatched. This CDR3 contains 14 residues. The protocol was immunoSEQ multiplex PCR, while the TCRdb copy is restricted to in-frame clones and leaves out a portion. The sample shows some 150,000 clones, approximately 85% of them seen only once. The sample consisted of peripheral blood, taken 28 days after the second dose of the MenACWY control vaccine. J is TRBJ1-3 and V is TRBV5-6, with TRBD1 matching over 8 bases. The receptor's source is an adult who received the MenACWY meningococcal vaccine as a control. The CDR3 DNA is TGTGCCAGCGGGGACAGGCACTCTGGAAACACCATATATTTT. Protein sequence: CASGDRHSGNTIYF.